This TCR beta chain originates from a study of blood T cell repertoires in COVID-19. This CDR3 region has 14 residues. Germline V gene lookup returns CDR1 LGHNT and CDR2 FRNRAP. The V gene lost 5 bases and the J gene lost 2 bases, with 10 bases spanning the gap. Method: immunoSEQ multiplex PCR; TCRdb's copy keeps in-frame clones and lacks some. The sample yields over 200,000 clones, approximately 91% seen once. V usage is TRBV12-5 and J usage is TRBJ1-5; D unresolved. The receptor was isolated from a woman between 40 and 55 years old with acute or convalescent COVID-19. The sequenced sample was peripheral blood. The CDR3 bases are TGTGCTAGTGGTGAGCGGGATGGCAATCAGCCCCAGCATTTT. Its protein is CASGERDGNQPQHF.